This T cell receptor beta chain was captured by sequencing in a study of blood T cell repertoires in COVID-19. Study summary: Acute and convalescent COVID-19 specimens originated in the United States, Italy and Spain. T cells, B-cell-depleted T cells, or PBMCs supplied cDNA or gDNA.

Seattle cases were enrolled at active infection and followed longitudinally. V lost 5 bases to trimming and J lost 5 bases; unmatched junction nucleotides: 7. The CDR3 is made up of 16 amino acids. CDR1 and CDR2 (germline): SGHAT, FQNNGV. As originally analysed: By means of reference gene primer amplification, nucleated cell counts were estimated. The assay was immunoSEQ multiplex PCR, and TCRdb's table has in-frame clones only and misses some. The V and J calls and the clone size are those of that table, but D and trimming were determined from the DNA. Altogether about 240,000 clones are present, around 87% being singletons, with the ten largest covering 10%.

The J gene is TRBJ2-3, the V gene TRBV11-2, with TRBD2 matching over 13 bases. The origin of this receptor is a woman aged 45-65 years with COVID-19, enrolled during active disease. The source material was peripheral blood. CDR3 in amino acids: CASSLGLAGRGDTQYF. The DNA of the CDR3 is TGTGCCAGCAGCCTGGGACTAGCGGGGCGGGGAGATACGCAGTATTTT.